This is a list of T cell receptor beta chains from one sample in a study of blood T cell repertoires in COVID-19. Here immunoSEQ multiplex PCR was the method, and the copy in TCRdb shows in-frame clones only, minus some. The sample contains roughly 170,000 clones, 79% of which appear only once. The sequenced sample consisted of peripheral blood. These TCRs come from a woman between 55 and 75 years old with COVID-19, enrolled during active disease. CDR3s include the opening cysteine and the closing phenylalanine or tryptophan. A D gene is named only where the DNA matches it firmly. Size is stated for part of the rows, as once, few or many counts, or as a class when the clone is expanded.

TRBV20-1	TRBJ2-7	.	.	CSASGTNSDEQYF	TGCAGTGCTAGTGGGACAAACTCCGACGAGCAGTACTTC
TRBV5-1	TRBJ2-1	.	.	CASSFDSRGSYNEQFF	TGCGCCAGCAGCTTTGACTCCCGCGGCTCCTACAATGAGCAGTTCTTC
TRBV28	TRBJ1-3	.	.	CASSLGSRNPRSGNTIYF	TGTGCCAGCAGTTTAGGGAGCCGAAACCCCAGGTCTGGAAACACCATATATTTT
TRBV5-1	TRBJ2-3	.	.	CASSLVGGAARDTQYF	TGCGCCAGCAGCTTGGTAGGGGGGGCGGCCAGAGATACGCAGTATTTT
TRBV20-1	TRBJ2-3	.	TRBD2	CSASGLAARDTQYF	TGCAGTGCTAGTGGGCTAGCGGCCCGAGATACGCAGTATTTT
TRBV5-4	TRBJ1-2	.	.	CASSLALRPDGYTF	TGTGCCAGCAGCTTGGCATTGAGGCCTGATGGCTACACCTTC
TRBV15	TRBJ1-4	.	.	CATQPEDYTNEKLFF	TGTGCCACCCAACCCGAAGACTATACTAATGAAAAACTGTTTTTT
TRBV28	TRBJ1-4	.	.	CASSYPRRNEKLFF	TGTGCCAGCAGTTACCCTAGACGGAATGAAAAACTGTTTTTT
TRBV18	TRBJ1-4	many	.	CASSPYSARGEKLFF	TGTGCCAGCTCCCCTTATTCGGCCAGGGGAGAAAAACTGTTTTTT
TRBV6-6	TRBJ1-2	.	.	CASSYSRVYYGYTF	TGTGCCAGCAGTTACTCTCGGGTTTACTATGGCTACACCTTC
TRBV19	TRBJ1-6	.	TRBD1	CASSVRTGAGSPLHF	TGTGCCAGTAGTGTACGGACAGGGGCAGGTTCACCCCTCCACTTT
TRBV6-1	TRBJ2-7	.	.	CASSEAPLSGYEQYF	TGTGCCAGCAGTGAAGCGCCTCTGTCGGGTTACGAGCAGTACTTC
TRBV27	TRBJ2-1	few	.	CASSTGDISYNEQFF	TGTGCCAGCAGCACGGGGGATATCTCCTACAATGAGCAGTTCTTC
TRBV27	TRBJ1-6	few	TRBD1	CASSTHRTGETYNSPLHF	TGTGCCAGCAGTACCCATCGGACAGGGGAGACCTATAATTCACCCCTCCACTTT
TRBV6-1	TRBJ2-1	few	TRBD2	CASTSGLYNEQFF	TGTGCCAGCACTAGCGGGCTTTACAATGAGCAGTTCTTC
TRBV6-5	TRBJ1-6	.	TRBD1	CASSYSRDRGDPPLHF	TGTGCCAGCAGTTACTCCCGGGACAGGGGCGATCCACCCCTCCACTTT
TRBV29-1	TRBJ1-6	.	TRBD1	CSASTGDNSPLHF	TGCAGCGCATCGACAGGGGATAATTCACCCCTCCACTTT
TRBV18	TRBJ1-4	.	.	CASSQDSLLEKLFF	TGTGCCAGCTCACAAGACAGCTTATTGGAGAAACTGTTTTTT
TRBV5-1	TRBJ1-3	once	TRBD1	CASSLAPTGSAGNTIYF	TGCGCCAGCAGCTTGGCCCCGACAGGGTCGGCTGGAAACACCATATATTTT
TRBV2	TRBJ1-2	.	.	CASTPARSLDYTF	TGTGCCAGCACCCCAGCTCGGAGTCTGGACTACACCTTC
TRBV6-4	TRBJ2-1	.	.	CASSEESRREQFF	TGTGCCAGCAGTGAGGAGTCCCGGCGGGAGCAGTTCTTC
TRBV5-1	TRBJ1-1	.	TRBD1	CASSWDRESEAFF	TGCGCCAGCAGCTGGGACAGGGAGTCTGAAGCTTTCTTT
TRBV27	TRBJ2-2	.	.	CASSRQVGTWIARRNTGELFF	TGTGCCAGCAGTAGACAGGTGGGCACTTGGATTGCAAGAAGAAACACCGGGGAGCTGTTTTTT
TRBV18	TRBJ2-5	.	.	CASSLHRGQETQYF	TGTGCCAGCTCACTCCACCGGGGGCAAGAGACCCAGTACTTC
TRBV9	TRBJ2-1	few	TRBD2	CASSLLAGATNEQFF	TGTGCCAGCAGCCTGTTAGCGGGAGCGACCAATGAGCAGTTCTTC
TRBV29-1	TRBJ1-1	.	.	CSVEPRVGTEAFF	TGCAGCGTAGAGCCCAGGGTGGGAACTGAAGCTTTCTTT
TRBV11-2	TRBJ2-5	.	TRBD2	CASSARALAGGRETQYF	TGTGCCAGCAGCGCCCGTGCTCTAGCGGGAGGGCGAGAGACCCAGTACTTC
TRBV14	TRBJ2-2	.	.	CASSQARAESGELFF	TGTGCCAGCAGCCAAGCCAGGGCGGAAAGCGGGGAGCTGTTTTTT
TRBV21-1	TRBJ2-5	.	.	CASTRGEKTQYF	TGTGCCAGCACACGGGGGGAGAAGACCCAGTACTTC
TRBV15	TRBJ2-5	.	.	CATSRGIQETQYF	TGTGCCACCAGCCGGGGTATCCAAGAGACCCAGTACTTC
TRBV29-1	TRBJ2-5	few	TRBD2	CSVLAGRETQYF	TGCAGCGTTTTAGCGGGGCGAGAGACCCAGTACTTC